These 28 T cell receptor beta chains were sequenced from one sample in a study of blood T cells in healthy people across ages. Combining a sample-barcoded 5' primer with a J-beta primer mix, a second PCR ran for 7 to 11 cycles. MiXCR was run by TCRdb on the 5' RACE reads, yielding one entry per CDR3 protein. The top ten hold approximately 14% of the sample, which has about 1.1 million distinct CDR3 sequences, less than 45% seen once. Input material: blood. The source is a man aged 18 to 29 in good health.

This clonotype showed up just a few times. The chain combines TRBV20-1 with TRBJ2-5; tentative D call: TRBD2 (6 bases). Germline V gene sequence: CDR1 DFQATT, CDR2 SNEGSKA (reference sequence). This CDR3 comprises 14 residues. V lost 0 bases, J lost 11 bases, and 19 bases lay in between. In DNA, the CDR3 is TGCAGTGCTAGAGATGGGCGGGGAGGCGATGAGCAGTACTTC. Protein product: CSARDGRGGDEQYF.

This clonotype was seen a handful of times. This rearrangement joins TRBV4-2 to TRBJ2-7, with D perhaps given as TRBD1 or TRBD2 (5 bases each). The germline gives CDR1 LGHNA, CDR2 YNFKEQ. This CDR3 region has 17 residues. Trimming took 3 bases from V and 1 from J, leaving 19 bases between them. The DNA for the CDR3 is TGTGCCAGCAGCCAGAGGGCCAAGGGACGGAGTTCCTACGAGCAGTACTTC. Protein: CASSQRAKGRSSYEQYF.

This clonotype was observed many times. The genes are TRBV6-5 and TRBJ2-1; unclear D gene. V lost 2 bases and J lost 5, with 7 bases in between. Germline V gives CDR1 MNHEY, CDR2 SVGAGI. The CDR3 contains 13 residues. The DNA for the CDR3 is TGTGCCAGCAGTTACGGGCAGAACAATGAGCAGTTCTTC. This gives the protein CASSYGQNNEQFF.

This clonotype was seen a handful of times. This rearrangement joins TRBV20-1 to TRBJ2-7; D might be TRBD1 (6 bases). CDR1 and CDR2 from the germline V gene are DFQATT and SNEGSKA (reference sequence). V lost 5 bases, J lost 0 bases, and 14 bases lay in between. CDR3 length: 14 residues. CDR3 coding DNA: TGCAGTGCTGATGATCGGACAGTCTCCTACGAGCAGTACTTC. Protein: CSADDRTVSYEQYF.

V gene TRBV27 combines with J gene TRBJ2-3; 7 nucleotides agree with TRBD1. CDR1 MNHEY and CDR2 SMNVEV come from the germline V gene (reference sequence). This CDR3 contains 15 residues. Trimming at V came to 6 bases and at J to 2 bases, leaving 8 bases not matched to a gene. CDR3 in amino acids: CASRTGVGITDTQYF. The DNA for the CDR3 is TGTGCCAGCAGAACAGGGGTGGGGATCACAGATACGCAGTATTTT.

The V call is TRBV3-1, the J call TRBJ1-2; the D is unclear. The CDR3 is 15 residues long. The V gene's germline CDR1 is LGHDT and CDR2 YNNKEL (reference sequence). The V end lost 1 base, the J end lost 2 bases, and 11 bases lay between the germline ends. The CDR3 DNA reads as TGTGCCAGCAGCCAAGCTGGCCGCCTCAACTATGGCTACACCTTC. Translated, it gives CASSQAGRLNYGYTF.

This rearrangement joins TRBV2 to TRBJ2-1; the D gene is possibly TRBD1 (5 bases). Trimming removed 5 bases at V and 9 bases at J, with 11 bases between. Germline loops: CDR1 SNHLY, CDR2 FYNNEI. CDR3 size: 12 residues. For the CDR3, the DNA is TGTGCCAGCAGTCCAGGGATTACTGAGCAGTTCTTC. Translating gives CASSPGITEQFF.

This clonotype appeared a few times. The rearrangement joins TRBV7-9 to TRBJ1-2; maybe TRBD1 (6 bases). The ends were cut back, 2 bases at V and 6 bases at J, with 13 bases in the middle. CDR1 and CDR2 from the germline V gene are SEHNR and FQNEAQ (reference sequence). The CDR3 runs to 14 residues. The CDR3 sequence is CASSLSQGIHGYTF. The CDR3 DNA follows: TGTGCCAGCAGCTTAAGCCAGGGGATCCATGGCTACACCTTC.

The chain recombines TRBV6-4 with TRBJ2-3, with D hard to call. Germline values: CDR1 MRHNA, CDR2 SNTAGT. This CDR3 is 15 amino acids long. V lost 7 bases and J 4 bases, leaving 18 bases between the germline ends. Here the CDR3 reads CASKESGSGADTQYF. CDR3 DNA: TGTGCCAGCAAGGAGTCTGGGTCGGGCGCAGATACGCAGTATTTT.

The V and J genes are TRBV9 and TRBJ1-1; TRBD1 is a possible D gene (6 bases). The length of the CDR3 is 16 residues. Germline assignment: CDR1 SGDLS and CDR2 YYNGEE. V lost 0 bases, J lost 1 base, and 13 bases lay in between. The CDR3 nucleotides are TGTGCCAGCAGCGTAGGGCGAAGACAGGCGAACACTGAAGCTTTCTTT. The encoded protein is CASSVGRRQANTEAFF.

This clonotype has more than one count but fewer than ten. The chain links TRBV12-3 or TRBV12-4 to TRBJ1-4, with a weak D call TRBD1 (6 bases). Trimming took off 7 bases at V and 7 bases at J, with 16 bases between the two ends. This CDR3 has 14 amino acids. This CDR3 reads CASTLGHQSEKLFF. As DNA, the CDR3 is TGTGCCAGCACCCTGGGACACCAAAGTGAAAAACTGTTTTTT.

This chain uses TRBV5-1 with TRBJ2-1; either TRBD1 or TRBD2 may fit D (5 bases each). Trimming stripped 4 bases from V and 7 bases from J, with 15 bases between. There are 14 residues in the CDR3. Germline V gene lookup returns CDR1 SGHRS and CDR2 YFSETQ. CDR3 loop: CASSVSGAPNEQFF. Here the CDR3 DNA reads TGCGCCAGCAGCGTATCCGGGGCCCCTAATGAGCAGTTCTTC.

This clonotype has only a few counts. The chain has TRBV15 and TRBJ2-5; D not resolved. The CDR3 spans 12 residues. CDR1 is LNHNV and CDR2 is YYDKDF in the germline V gene (reference sequence). Trimming pared 5 bases from V and 11 bases from J, leaving 15 bases between. The CDR3 DNA is TGTGCCACCAGCTTATCTTACAATGAGCAGTACTTC. It encodes CATSLSYNEQYF.

V is TRBV27 and J is TRBJ2-2; the D is unclear. The ends were cut back, 5 bases at V and 4 bases at J, with 11 bases in the middle. CDR1 is MNHEY and CDR2 is SMNVEV in the germline V gene (reference sequence). The CDR3 spans 14 residues. The CDR3 region is CASSPGLGTGELFF. The CDR3, as DNA: TGTGCCAGCAGTCCGGGTCTCGGCACCGGGGAGCTGTTTTTT.

The V gene is TRBV28, the J gene TRBJ2-4; D gene ambiguous. V was shortened by 4 bases and J by 13 bases, with 11 bases between the two germline ends. Germline assignment: CDR1 MDHEN and CDR2 SYDVKM. The CDR3 loop spans 11 amino acids. CDR3: CASSSSTAQYF. CDR3 nucleotides: TGTGCCAGCAGTTCCTCGACCGCCCAGTACTTC.

This clonotype was observed a few times. The chain carries TRBV7-9 and TRBJ1-2; D unresolved. Trimming pared 3 bases from V and 2 bases from J, leaving 13 bases between. Germline lookup yields CDR1 SEHNR and CDR2 FQNEAQ (reference sequence). The CDR3 has 15 amino acids. CDR3 region: CASSFSGRLNYGYTF. For the CDR3, the DNA is TGTGCCAGCAGCTTCTCCGGACGGCTGAACTATGGCTACACCTTC.

The chain carries TRBV11-3 and TRBJ2-3; the D gene is possibly TRBD2 (5 bases). This CDR3 has 15 amino acids. In germline, CDR1 is SGHNT, CDR2 YENEEA. V shed 0 bases and J shed 4 bases, with 11 bases lying between them. The CDR3 loop reads CASSLDAEAADTQYF. DNA of the CDR3: TGTGCCAGCAGCTTAGATGCGGAGGCGGCAGATACGCAGTATTTT.

This clonotype was observed a handful of times. V usage is TRBV7-2 and J usage is TRBJ2-5; D may be TRBD2 (5 bases). V was pared by 3 bases and J by 6 bases, with 17 bases between. Germline V lookup: CDR1 SGHTA, CDR2 FQGNSA. The CDR3 spans 15 residues. The CDR3 DNA reads TGTGCCAGCAGCTTCAATTTAGCGAGTGGACAGACCCAGTACTTC. Its translation is CASSFNLASGQTQYF.

This clonotype has only a few counts. The chain employs TRBV12-3 or TRBV12-4 and TRBJ2-1, with D hard to call. The CDR3 runs 15 residues. V was trimmed by 0 bases and J by 5 bases, leaving 11 bases between them. The DNA for the CDR3 is TGTGCCAGCAGTTTAGCGGTGACCACGAACAATGAGCAGTTCTTC. Protein sequence: CASSLAVTTNNEQFF.

The chain joins TRBV5-1 to TRBJ1-1, with D unclear. CDR1 and CDR2 (germline): SGHRS, YFSETQ. Between the trimmed V and J ends, which lost 4 bases and 0 bases, there was a span of 7 bases. This CDR3 has 13 amino acids. The CDR3 loop reads CASSTIMNTEAFF. The CDR3 region has the DNA TGCGCCAGCAGCACCATCATGAACACTGAAGCTTTCTTT.

This clonotype turned up a few times. CDR3 sequence reads: CASSRDRRSSYNEQYF. CDR3 sequence (DNA): TGCGCCAGCAGCCGGGACAGACGCAGCTCCTACAATGAGCAGTACTTC. The J gene is TRBJ2-7, the V gene TRBV4-1, with 7 bases lining up with TRBD1. CDR3 length equals 16 residues. Looked up from germline, CDR1 is MGHRA and CDR2 is YSYEKL. The J segment lost 7 bases and the V segment lost 4 bases, leaving 16 bases of the junction unmatched.

This clonotype was counted a few times. V and J are TRBV5-1 and TRBJ2-7; 11 nucleotides match TRBD2. The CDR3 extends over 19 amino acids. The V gene's germline CDR1 is SGHRS and CDR2 YFSETQ. J was trimmed by 1 base and V by 4 bases; bases with no gene match: 16. The CDR3 DNA reads as TGCGCCAGCAGCGTAGTCTCTAGCGGGGGGAGAGTCCAATCCTACGAGCAGTACTTC. It specifies CASSVVSSGGRVQSYEQYF.

This clonotype was seen a handful of times. The rearrangement joins TRBV28 to TRBJ2-1; 7 bases fit TRBD2. J lost 7 bases, V lost 6 bases, and 6 bases had no gene match. Germline assignment: CDR1 MDHEN and CDR2 SYDVKM. The CDR3 is 13 residues long. The CDR3 region is CASSQTSANEQFF. The CDR3 bases are TGTGCCAGCAGCCAAACTAGCGCGAATGAGCAGTTCTTC.

Regarding this clonotype: A single base separates this from a much larger clone, so it may be a read error. The J gene is TRBJ2-5, the V gene TRBV4-2, with TRBD1 as a possible D gene (5 bases). The DNA end lines up better with TRBJ2-7; the J call may be wrong. In germline, CDR1 is LGHNA, CDR2 YNFKEQ. The CDR3 is made up of 13 amino acids. The CDR3 loop reads CVSSQVGRDEQYF. CDR3 sequence (DNA): TGTGTCAGCAGCCAAGTGGGCAGGGACGAGCAGTACTTC.

V usage is TRBV20-1 and J usage is TRBJ2-7; 9 nucleotides line up with TRBD1. V lost 5 bases, J lost 6 bases, and 17 bases stayed unmatched. The V gene's germline CDR1 is DFQATT and CDR2 SNEGSKA (reference sequence). CDR3 size: 16 residues. The CDR3 reads CSAPRTGAGVVGEQYF. CDR3 in DNA: TGCAGTGCTCCCCGGACAGGGGCCGGTGTTGTGGGCGAGCAGTACTTC.

The chain's CDR3 is CSARDRDGGPSSEQFF. In DNA, the CDR3 is TGCAGTGCTAGAGATCGTGACGGGGGCCCGAGTTCAGAGCAGTTCTTC. The chain uses TRBV20-1 and TRBJ2-1; TRBD1 or TRBD2 may be the D gene (6 bases each). This CDR3 contains 16 residues. V dropped 0 bases and J dropped 10 bases, with 22 bases sitting between them. Per germline, CDR1 DFQATT and CDR2 SNEGSKA (reference sequence).

The chain employs TRBV3-1 and TRBJ1-2; D unclear. The germline V and J ends were trimmed by 1 base and 6 bases, with 9 bases remaining between them. Germline V lookup: CDR1 LGHDT, CDR2 YNNKEL (reference sequence). This CDR3 has 13 residues. The CDR3 spells CASSQVLIDGYTF. The CDR3 DNA reads TGTGCCAGCAGCCAAGTTCTTATAGATGGCTACACCTTC.

This chain links TRBV2 with TRBJ2-5; D is perhaps TRBD1 (5 bases). The CDR3 runs 15 residues. V shed 0 bases and J shed 3 bases, with 11 bases lying between them. The germline V gene has CDR1 SNHLY and CDR2 FYNNEI. CDR3 amino acids: CASSEAWTYEETQYF. As DNA, the CDR3 is TGTGCCAGCAGTGAAGCCTGGACATACGAAGAGACCCAGTACTTC.